This TCR beta chain was recovered during a study of CD8+ T cells in alopecia areata. As to treatment: oral pan-JAK inhibitor, 5-10 mg twice daily. Study-wide points: Alopecia totalis/universalis scalp especially showed more expanded CD8+ clones than normal scalp. Because of a solitary nonresponder, the connection of baseline CD8+ expansion to response stays uncertain. Tofacitinib yielded significantly lower scalp clonality and fewer expanded CD8+ clones among the top 100. Scalp and blood samples kept many expanded lesional clones throughout tofacitinib.

Investigators isolated RNA and reverse transcribed it into cDNA to act as the sequencing template. The method was immunoSEQ multiplex PCR; TCRdb's version includes in-frame clones alone and lacks a portion of them. The table shows about 270,000 clones, with around three fifths occurring only once. This CDR3 contains 15 residues. The germline V gene has CDR1 SQVTM and CDR2 ANQGSEA. Trimming pared 2 bases from V and 6 bases from J, leaving 16 bases between. Remarks on this clone: The antigen remains undetermined.

V is TRBV29-1 and J is TRBJ2-2; D possibly corresponds to TRBD1 (6 bases). Here the sequenced sample was CD4+ T cells sorted from blood, taken around week 54, from a patient treated with tofacitinib. The receptor comes from a human donor with alopecia areata. In DNA, the CDR3 is TGCAGCGTTGAAAGGGCTGGCAGGGGATCCGGGGAGCTGTTTTTT. Its protein is CSVERAGRGSGELFF.